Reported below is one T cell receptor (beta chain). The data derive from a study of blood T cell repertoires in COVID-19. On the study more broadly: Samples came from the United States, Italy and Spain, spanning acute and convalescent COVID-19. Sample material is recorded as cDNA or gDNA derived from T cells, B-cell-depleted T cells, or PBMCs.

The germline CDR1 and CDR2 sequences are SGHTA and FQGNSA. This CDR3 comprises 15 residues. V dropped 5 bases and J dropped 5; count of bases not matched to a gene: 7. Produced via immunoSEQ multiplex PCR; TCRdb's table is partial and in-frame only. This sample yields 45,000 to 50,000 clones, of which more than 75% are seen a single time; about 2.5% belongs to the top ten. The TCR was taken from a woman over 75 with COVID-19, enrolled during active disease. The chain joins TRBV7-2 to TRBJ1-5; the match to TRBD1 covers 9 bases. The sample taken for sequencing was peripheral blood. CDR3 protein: CASSTGQGFDQPQHF. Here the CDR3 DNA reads TGTGCCAGCAGCACCGGACAGGGGTTTGATCAGCCCCAGCATTTT. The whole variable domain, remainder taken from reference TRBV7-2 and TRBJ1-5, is GAGVSQSPSNKVTEKGKDVELRCDPISGHTALYWYRQSLGQGLEFLIYFQGNSAPDKSGLPSDRFSAERTGGSVSTLTIQRTQQEDSAVYLCASSTGQGFDQPQHFGDGTRLSIL.